This T cell receptor (beta chain) stems from a study of T cell responses to AZD1222 COVID-19 vaccine. Points from the study as a whole: Repertoire sampling happened only post peak T cell response. Seropositive at baseline were only six AZD1222 recipients. Regions left unmutated in variants are reportedly the target of nearly half of spike-specific TCRs.

Germline CDR1 and CDR2: SGHRS and YFSETQ. V was shortened by 0 bases and J by 8 bases, with 5 bases between the two germline ends. CDR3 length equals 11 residues. This clone has a handful of counts. The target antigen is unknown. Other DNA sequences of this sample code for an identical CDR3. Method: immunoSEQ multiplex PCR; TCRdb's copy keeps in-frame clones and lacks some. This sample has some 150,000 clones, with 88% found just once. The material sequenced was peripheral blood, taken on day 0 of AZD1222 vaccination. The clonotype comes from an adult in good health. V gene TRBV5-1 combines with J gene TRBJ1-1; D call uncertain. The chain's CDR3 is CASSLGQEAFF. The CDR3 DNA sequence: TGCGCCAGCAGCTTGGGGCAGGAAGCTTTCTTT.